These 20 T cell receptor beta chains were all obtained from the same sample, sequenced in a study of cytomegalovirus exposure and HLA in healthy donors. Both 60 Vbeta primers and 13 Jbeta primers went into the PCR. Produced via immunoSEQ multiplex PCR; TCRdb's table is partial and in-frame only. The sample has around 140,000 clones, around 73% seen once. The specimen was PBMCs. The receptors were sampled from a female donor in good health and CMV-seronegative.

V usage is TRBV7-3 and J usage is TRBJ2-1; the match to TRBD2 covers 7 bases. V lost 2 bases and J lost 6; bases outside the gene matches: 16. The germline V gene encodes CDR1 SGHTA and CDR2 FQGTGA. The length of the CDR3 is 18 residues. The CDR3 DNA follows: TGTGCCAGCAGCTTATCCTTTCGCGGGGGACCCTCGGGCAATGAGCAGTTCTTC. Translated: CASSLSFRGGPSGNEQFF.

This clone was picked up a small number of times. The gene calls are TRBV28 and TRBJ1-2; no clear D. Trimming stripped 3 bases from V and 0 bases from J, with 11 bases between. The CDR3 spans 15 residues. CDR1 is MDHEN, CDR2 SYDVKM, per germline. Here the CDR3 reads CASSFFPLSNYGYTF. The CDR3 nucleotides read TGTGCCAGCAGTTTTTTCCCTCTTTCTAACTATGGCTACACCTTC.

The genes are TRBV7-8 and TRBJ1-1; TRBD1 aligns across 7 bases. V was clipped by 3 bases and J by 0 bases; unmatched bases: 4. Germline CDR1 and CDR2: SGHVS and FQNEAQ. The CDR3 runs to 15 residues. This CDR3 is CASSFLGGMNTEAFF. Written as DNA, the CDR3 is TGTGCCAGCAGCTTTTTAGGGGGCATGAACACTGAAGCTTTCTTT. The entire variable domain, with the rest obtained from reference TRBV7-8 and TRBJ1-1, is as follows: GAGVSQSPRYKVAKRGQDVALRCDPISGHVSLFWYQQALGQGPEFLTYFQNEAQLDKSGLPSDRFFAERPEGSVSTLKIQRTQQEDSAVYLCASSFLGGMNTEAFFGQGTRLTVV.

This chain uses TRBV6-6 with TRBJ2-7, with TRBD2 identical over 13 bases. V lost 7 bases and J lost 3; bases outside the gene matches: 6. The germline CDR1 and CDR2 sequences are MNHNY and SVGAGI (reference sequence). The CDR3 covers 15 residues. In nucleotides, the CDR3 is TGTGCCAGCACCCGCGGGACTAGCGGGGTCTACGAGCAGTACTTC. It yields the protein CASTRGTSGVYEQYF.

This clone was counted between two and nine times. This sequence joins TRBV5-1 and TRBJ1-2; D remains ambiguous. Trimming stripped 2 bases from V and 4 bases from J, with 9 bases between. This CDR3 is built from 13 residues. Germline CDR1 and CDR2: SGHRS and YFSETQ. In nucleotides, the CDR3 is TGCGCCAGCAGCTTTCAGGCCGCCTATGGCTACACCTTC. This codes for CASSFQAAYGYTF.

The chain employs TRBV5-1 and TRBJ2-1; 7 positions agree with TRBD2. V was pared by 0 bases and J by 6 bases, with 6 bases of the junction left unmatched. CDR1 is SGHRS, CDR2 YFSETQ, per germline. The CDR3 has 15 residues. CDR3 bases: TGCGCCAGCAGCTTGGATTGGGGGGGGATCAATGAGCAGTTCTTC. It specifies CASSLDWGGINEQFF.

V is TRBV5-5 and J is TRBJ1-2; 8 bases fit TRBD1. Looked up from germline, CDR1 is SGHKS and CDR2 is YYEKEE (reference sequence). The CDR3 covers 14 residues. Trimming took 1 base from V and 5 from J; bases not matched to a gene: 4. The CDR3 sequence: CASSLQGAFYGYTF. In nucleotides, the CDR3 is TGTGCCAGCAGCTTGCAGGGGGCATTTTATGGCTACACCTTC.

This clone was seen only a few times. V is TRBV28 and J is TRBJ1-1; D call uncertain. Trimming shortened V by 1 base and J by 11 bases, and 11 bases separated the two germline ends. Germline CDR1 and CDR2: MDHEN and SYDVKM. The CDR3 sequence is 12 residues long. The CDR3 is CASSLSGGRAFF. CDR3 sequence (DNA): TGTGCCAGCAGTTTATCCGGCGGGCGGGCTTTCTTT.

This rearrangement joins TRBV19 to TRBJ1-1; no clear D. The V gene's germline CDR1 is LNHDA and CDR2 SQIVND (reference sequence). V lost 4 bases to trimming and J lost 1 base, with 13 bases between them. The CDR3 covers 15 residues. The CDR3 DNA reads TGTGCCAGTAGTAATGGTCTTTCAGGGAACACTGAAGCTTTCTTT. Encoded protein: CASSNGLSGNTEAFF.

A single count supports this clone. This sequence joins TRBV28 and TRBJ1-5; possible D gene TRBD1, 6 bases. CDR3 size: 14 residues. CDR1 and CDR2 from the germline V gene are MDHEN and SYDVKM. Deletions cut 5 bases from V and 6 bases from J, with 14 bases between. DNA of the CDR3: TGTGCCAGCAGTGATACAGGGACGGGTCAGCCCCAGCATTTT. This encodes CASSDTGTGQPQHF.

There are a few counts of this clone. The chain employs TRBV28 and TRBJ1-1, with TRBD1 matching 8 bases. V lost 5 bases and J lost 5; bases outside the gene matches: 13. Germline V gene lookup returns CDR1 MDHEN and CDR2 SYDVKM. This CDR3 contains 16 residues. CDR3 protein: CASSPLGVRTGTEAFF. The CDR3 nucleotides are TGTGCCAGCAGTCCCCTTGGGGTTCGGACAGGGACTGAAGCTTTCTTT.

V usage is TRBV7-9 and J usage is TRBJ2-3; 7 nucleotides match TRBD2. V was pared by 5 bases and J by 2 bases, with 7 bases of the junction left unmatched. In germline, CDR1 is SEHNR, CDR2 FQNEAQ (reference sequence). This CDR3 has 15 residues. CDR3 nucleotides: TGTGCCAGCAGCCCCCAAGGGACTACCACAGATACGCAGTATTTT. The encoded protein is CASSPQGTTTDTQYF.

The chain is built from TRBV12-2 and TRBJ2-7; whether TRBD2, the table's D call, matches the DNA was not checked. TRBV12-2 corresponds to a pseudogene. CDR3 length: 19 amino acids. The CDR3 bases are TGTGCAAGTCGCTTAGCATTTGCTAGCGGGAGAGGGTCCCCTTACGAGCAGTACTTC. This gives the protein CASRLAFASGRGSPYEQYF.

The V and J genes are TRBV6-1 and TRBJ1-5, with D possibly TRBD1 on 5 matching bases. Germline lookup yields CDR1 MNHNS and CDR2 SASEGT. The CDR3 consists of 16 residues. V was clipped by 2 bases and J by 2 bases, with 13 bases between them. CDR3 sequence: CASSERRGKGNQPQHF. The DNA for the CDR3 is TGTGCCAGCAGTGAAAGGCGGGGGAAGGGCAATCAGCCCCAGCATTTT.

V is TRBV10-2 and J is TRBJ1-1; 7 bases match TRBD1. V lost 7 bases and J lost 4; bases outside the gene matches: 6. This CDR3 is built from 13 residues. Looked up from germline, CDR1 is WSHSY and CDR2 is SAAADI. The CDR3 nucleotides are TGCGCCAGCACCGACAGGGCCCTCACTGAAGCTTTCTTT. Protein: CASTDRALTEAFF.

V gene TRBV6-6 combines with J gene TRBJ2-7, with D unclear. Germline CDR1 reads MNHNY; CDR2 reads SVGAGI (reference sequence). V lost 5 bases, J lost 6 bases, and 8 bases lay in between. The CDR3 runs 11 residues. CDR3 protein: CASSTRFEQYF. CDR3 in DNA: TGTGCCAGCAGTACCCGGTTCGAGCAGTACTTC.

Only a few counts were recorded for this clone. This chain joins TRBV6-5 and TRBJ2-3; 7 bases match TRBD2. The CDR3 consists of 14 residues. The V and J ends lost 8 bases and 2 bases, in that order; junction bases with no gene match: 7. Germline CDR1 reads MNHEY; CDR2 reads SVGAGI. DNA for the CDR3: TGTGCCAGCGCACCGGGACTAACCACAGATACGCAGTATTTT. Its translation is CASAPGLTTDTQYF.

The V call is TRBV5-4, the J call TRBJ2-2; a weak D match, TRBD1 (6 bases). The CDR3 covers 15 residues. V was clipped by 4 bases and J by 4 bases, with 14 bases between them. Looked up from germline, CDR1 is SGHNT and CDR2 is YYREEE (reference sequence). In nucleotides, the CDR3 is TGTGCCAGCAGCCCCGGACAGCGACCCACCGGGGAGCTGTTTTTT. Translation: CASSPGQRPTGELFF.

V is TRBV28 and J is TRBJ1-1; D remains unclear. Trimming took off 5 bases at V and 5 bases at J, with 12 bases between the two ends. CDR1 is MDHEN and CDR2 is SYDVKM in the germline V gene. CDR3 length equals 13 residues. The CDR3 DNA follows: TGTGCCAGCAGTCCCTTATACGAGACTGAAGCTTTCTTT. Its protein product is CASSPLYETEAFF.

The genes are TRBV5-1 and TRBJ2-5; 9 bases fit TRBD1. This CDR3 spans 14 amino acids. The V gene end was trimmed by 4 bases and the J gene end by 5 bases; junction bases not matched to a gene: 6. Germline CDR1 SGHRS, CDR2 YFSETQ. CDR3 bases: TGCGCCAGCAGCCCGACAGGGGGAGCGGAGACCCAGTACTTC. Translated, it gives CASSPTGGAETQYF.